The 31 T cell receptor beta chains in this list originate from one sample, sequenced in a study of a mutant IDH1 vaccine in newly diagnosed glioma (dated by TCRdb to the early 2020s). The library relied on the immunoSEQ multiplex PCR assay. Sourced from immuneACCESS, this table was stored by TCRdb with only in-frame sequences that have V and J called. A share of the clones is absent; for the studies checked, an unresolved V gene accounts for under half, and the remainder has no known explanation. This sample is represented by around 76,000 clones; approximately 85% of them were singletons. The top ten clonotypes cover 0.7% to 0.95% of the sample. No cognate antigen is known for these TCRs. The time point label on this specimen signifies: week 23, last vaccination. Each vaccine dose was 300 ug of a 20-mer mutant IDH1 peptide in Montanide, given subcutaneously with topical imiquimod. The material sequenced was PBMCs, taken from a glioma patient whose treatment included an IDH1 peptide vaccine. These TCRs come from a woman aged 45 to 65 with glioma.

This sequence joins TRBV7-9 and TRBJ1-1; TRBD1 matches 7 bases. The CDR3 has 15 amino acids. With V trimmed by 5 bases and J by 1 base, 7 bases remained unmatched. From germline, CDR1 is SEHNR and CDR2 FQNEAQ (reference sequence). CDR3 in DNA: TGTGCCAGCAGCAATACAGGGGTGGGGAACACTGAAGCTTTCTTT. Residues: CASSNTGVGNTEAFF.

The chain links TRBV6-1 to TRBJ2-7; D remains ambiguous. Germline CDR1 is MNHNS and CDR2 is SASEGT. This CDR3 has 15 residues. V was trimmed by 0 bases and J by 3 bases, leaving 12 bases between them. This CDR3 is CASSEAPREDYEQYF. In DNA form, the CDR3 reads TGTGCCAGCAGTGAAGCCCCCCGAGAGGACTACGAGCAGTACTTC.

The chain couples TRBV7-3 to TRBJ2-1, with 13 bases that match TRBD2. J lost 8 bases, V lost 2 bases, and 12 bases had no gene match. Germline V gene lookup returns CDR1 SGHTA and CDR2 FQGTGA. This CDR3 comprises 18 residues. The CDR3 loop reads CASSLLASGTSGTDEQFF. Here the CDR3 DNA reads TGTGCCAGCAGCTTATTGGCCTCCGGGACTAGCGGGACAGATGAGCAGTTCTTC.

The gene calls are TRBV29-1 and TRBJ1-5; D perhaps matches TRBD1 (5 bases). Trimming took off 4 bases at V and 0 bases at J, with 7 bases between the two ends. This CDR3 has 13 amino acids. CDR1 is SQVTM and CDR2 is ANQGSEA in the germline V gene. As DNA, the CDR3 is TGCAGCGTTGCAGGGCCTAGCAATCAGCCCCAGCATTTT. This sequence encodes CSVAGPSNQPQHF.

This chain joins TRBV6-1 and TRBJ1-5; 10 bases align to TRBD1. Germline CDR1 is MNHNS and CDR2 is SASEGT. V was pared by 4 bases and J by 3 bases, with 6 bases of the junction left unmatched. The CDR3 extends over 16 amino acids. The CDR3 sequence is CASSAPGTGDNQPQHF. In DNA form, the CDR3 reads TGTGCCAGCAGTGCCCCCGGGACAGGGGACAATCAGCCCCAGCATTTT.

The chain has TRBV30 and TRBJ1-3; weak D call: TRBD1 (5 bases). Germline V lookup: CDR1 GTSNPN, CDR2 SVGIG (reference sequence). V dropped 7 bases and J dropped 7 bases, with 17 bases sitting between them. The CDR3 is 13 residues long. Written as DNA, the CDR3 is TGTGCCTCCGGCCTCTCGAGGGGCAACACCATATATTTT. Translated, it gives CASGLSRGNTIYF.

The CDR3: CASSLIGGLGTNEKLFF. CDR3 nucleotide sequence: TGTGCCAGCAGCTTAATTGGGGGGCTTGGGACTAATGAAAAACTGTTTTTT. V is TRBV5-8 and J is TRBJ1-4, with a tentative D call TRBD1 (6 bases). Germline V CDR1 and CDR2: SGHTS, YDEGEE. The V and J ends lost 2 bases and 2 bases respectively, with 16 bases between them. This CDR3 is 17 amino acids long.

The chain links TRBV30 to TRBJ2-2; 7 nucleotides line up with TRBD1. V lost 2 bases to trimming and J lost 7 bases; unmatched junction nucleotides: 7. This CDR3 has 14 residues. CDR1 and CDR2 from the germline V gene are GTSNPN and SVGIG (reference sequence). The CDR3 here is CAWSSGTANGELFF. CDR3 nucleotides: TGTGCCTGGAGTTCCGGGACAGCAAACGGGGAGCTGTTTTTT.

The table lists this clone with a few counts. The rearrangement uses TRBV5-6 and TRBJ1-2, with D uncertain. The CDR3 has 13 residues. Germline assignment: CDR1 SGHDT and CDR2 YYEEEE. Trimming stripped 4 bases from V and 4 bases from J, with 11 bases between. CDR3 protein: CASSLRLPYGYTF. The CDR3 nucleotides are TGTGCCAGCAGCCTCAGATTGCCCTATGGCTACACCTTC. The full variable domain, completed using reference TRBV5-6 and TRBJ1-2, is DAGVTQSPTHLIKTRGQQVTLRCSPKSGHDTVSWYQQALGQGPQFIFQYYEEEERQRGNFPDRFSGHQFPNYSSELNVNALLLGDSALYLCASSLRLPYGYTFGSGTRLTVV.

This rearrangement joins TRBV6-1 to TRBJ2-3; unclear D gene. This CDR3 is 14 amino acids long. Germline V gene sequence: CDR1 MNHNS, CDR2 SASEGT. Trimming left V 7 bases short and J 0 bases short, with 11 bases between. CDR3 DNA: TGTGCCAGCATGGCAGGAGTAAGCACAGATACGCAGTATTTT. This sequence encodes CASMAGVSTDTQYF.

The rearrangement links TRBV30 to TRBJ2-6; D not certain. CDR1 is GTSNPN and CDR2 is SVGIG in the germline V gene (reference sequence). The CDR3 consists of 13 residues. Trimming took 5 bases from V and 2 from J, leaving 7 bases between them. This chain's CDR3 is CAWVLAGANVLTF. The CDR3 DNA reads TGTGCCTGGGTGTTAGCTGGGGCCAACGTCCTGACTTTC.

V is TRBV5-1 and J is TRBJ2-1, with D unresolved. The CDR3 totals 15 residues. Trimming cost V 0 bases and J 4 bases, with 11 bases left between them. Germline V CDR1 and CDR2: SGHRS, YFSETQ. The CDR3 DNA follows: TGCGCCAGCAGCTTGGAACCCCCCAGTTACAATGAGCAGTTCTTC. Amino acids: CASSLEPPSYNEQFF.

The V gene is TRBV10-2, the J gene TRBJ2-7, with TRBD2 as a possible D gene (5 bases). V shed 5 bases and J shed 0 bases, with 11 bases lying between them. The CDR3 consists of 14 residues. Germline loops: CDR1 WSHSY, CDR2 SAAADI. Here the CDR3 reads CASSRPGSSYEQYF. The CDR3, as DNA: TGCGCCAGCAGTAGGCCGGGAAGCTCCTACGAGCAGTACTTC.

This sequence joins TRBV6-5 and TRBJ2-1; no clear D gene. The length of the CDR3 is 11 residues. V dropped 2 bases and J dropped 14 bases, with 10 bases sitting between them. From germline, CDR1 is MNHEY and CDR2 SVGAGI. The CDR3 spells CASSYGSREFF. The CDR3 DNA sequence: TGTGCCAGCAGTTACGGTAGTCGGGAGTTCTTC.

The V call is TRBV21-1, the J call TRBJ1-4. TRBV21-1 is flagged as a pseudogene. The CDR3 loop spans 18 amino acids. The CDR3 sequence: CASSKTPGQTRAGKKLFF. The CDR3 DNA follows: TGTGCCAGCAGCAAAACCCCGGGACAGACACGAGCGGGGAAGAAACTGTTTTTT.

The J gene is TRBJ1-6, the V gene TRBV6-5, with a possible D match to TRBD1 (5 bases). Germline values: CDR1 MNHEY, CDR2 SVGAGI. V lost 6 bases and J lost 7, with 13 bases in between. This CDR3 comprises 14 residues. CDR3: CASSRAGRNSPLHF. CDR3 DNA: TGTGCCAGCAGCCGCGCAGGGAGAAATTCACCCCTCCACTTT.

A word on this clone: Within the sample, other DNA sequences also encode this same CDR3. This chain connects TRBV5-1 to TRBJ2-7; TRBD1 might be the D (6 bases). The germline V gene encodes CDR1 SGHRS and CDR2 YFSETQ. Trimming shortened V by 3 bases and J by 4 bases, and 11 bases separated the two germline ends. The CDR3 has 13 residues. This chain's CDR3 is CASSWGTGYEQYF. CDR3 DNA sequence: TGCGCCAGCAGCTGGGGTACAGGGTACGAGCAGTACTTC. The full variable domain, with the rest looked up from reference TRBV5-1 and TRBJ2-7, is KAGVTQTPRYLIKTRGQQVTLSCSPISGHRSVSWYQQTPGQGLQFLFEYFSETQRNKGNFPGRFSGRQFSNSRSEMNVSTLELGDSALYLCASSWGTGYEQYFGPGTRLTVT.

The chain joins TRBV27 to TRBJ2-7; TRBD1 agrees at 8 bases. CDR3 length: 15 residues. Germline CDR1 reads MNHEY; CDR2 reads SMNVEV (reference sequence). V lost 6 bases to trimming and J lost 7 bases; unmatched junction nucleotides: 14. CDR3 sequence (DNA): TGTGCCAGCAGACGGGCAGGACAGGGCTCGGGAGAGCAGTACTTC. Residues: CASRRAGQGSGEQYF.

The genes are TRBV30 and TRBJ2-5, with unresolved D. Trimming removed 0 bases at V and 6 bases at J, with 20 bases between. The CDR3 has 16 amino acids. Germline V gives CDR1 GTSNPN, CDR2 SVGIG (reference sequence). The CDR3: CAWSVLGARAVKTQYF. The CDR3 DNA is TGTGCCTGGAGTGTACTTGGTGCCCGTGCGGTCAAGACCCAGTACTTC.

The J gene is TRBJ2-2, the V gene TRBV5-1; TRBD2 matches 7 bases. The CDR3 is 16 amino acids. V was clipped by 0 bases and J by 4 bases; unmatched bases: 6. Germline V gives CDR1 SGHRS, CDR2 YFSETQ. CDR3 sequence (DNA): TGCGCCAGCAGCTTGGCCGCGGGAGTGGGCACCGGGGAGCTGTTTTTT. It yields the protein CASSLAAGVGTGELFF.

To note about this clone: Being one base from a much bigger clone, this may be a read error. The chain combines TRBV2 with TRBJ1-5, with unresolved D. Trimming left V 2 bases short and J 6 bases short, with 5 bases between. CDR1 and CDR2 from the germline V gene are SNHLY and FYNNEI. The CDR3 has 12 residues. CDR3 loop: CASSEMGQPQHF. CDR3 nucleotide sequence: TGTGCCAGCAGTGAAATGGGTCAGCCCCAGCATTTT.

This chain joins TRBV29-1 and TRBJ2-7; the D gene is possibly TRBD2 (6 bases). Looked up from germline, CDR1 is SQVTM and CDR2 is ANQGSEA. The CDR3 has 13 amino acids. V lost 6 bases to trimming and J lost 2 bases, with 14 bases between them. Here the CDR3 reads CSVAGRLTYEQYF. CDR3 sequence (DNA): TGCAGCGTGGCCGGGAGATTAACCTACGAGCAGTACTTC.

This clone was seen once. Here the CDR3 reads CASSLDTHTEAFF. The CDR3 nucleotides are TGTGCCAGCAGTTTAGACACCCACACTGAAGCTTTCTTT. The chain recombines TRBV6-6 with TRBJ1-1, with unresolved D. With 4 bases removed from V and 3 bases from J, the gap between germline ends came to 9 bases. The V gene's germline CDR1 is MNHNY and CDR2 SVGAGI (reference sequence). The CDR3 loop spans 13 amino acids.

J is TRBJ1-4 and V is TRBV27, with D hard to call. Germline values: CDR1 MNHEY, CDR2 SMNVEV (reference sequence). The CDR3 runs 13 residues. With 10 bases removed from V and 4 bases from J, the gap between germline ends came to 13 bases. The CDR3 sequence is CAIPLRNNEKLFF. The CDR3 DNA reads TGTGCCATCCCGCTTAGGAATAATGAAAAACTGTTTTTT.

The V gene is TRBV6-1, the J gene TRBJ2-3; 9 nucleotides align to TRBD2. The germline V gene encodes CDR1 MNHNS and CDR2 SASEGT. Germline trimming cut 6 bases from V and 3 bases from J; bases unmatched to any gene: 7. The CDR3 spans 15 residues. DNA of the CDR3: TGTGCCAGCAGCGGAATTAGCGGGAGAACAGATACGCAGTATTTT. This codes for CASSGISGRTDTQYF.

The CDR3 loop reads CAWSEVTAYEQYF. CDR3 nucleotide sequence: TGTGCCTGGAGTGAGGTCACGGCCTACGAGCAGTACTTC. The chain uses TRBV30 and TRBJ2-5, with no clear D. The DNA matches TRBJ2-7 better at its end, which makes the J call doubtful. CDR1 GTSNPN and CDR2 SVGIG come from the germline V gene (reference sequence). The CDR3 runs to 13 residues.

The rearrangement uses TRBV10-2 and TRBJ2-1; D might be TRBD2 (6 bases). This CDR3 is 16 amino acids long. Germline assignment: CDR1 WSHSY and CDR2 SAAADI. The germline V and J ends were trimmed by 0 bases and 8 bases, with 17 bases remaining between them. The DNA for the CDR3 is TGCGCCAGCAGTGAGTCCTGGTCGGGAGTAGACGATGAGCAGTTCTTC. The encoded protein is CASSESWSGVDDEQFF.

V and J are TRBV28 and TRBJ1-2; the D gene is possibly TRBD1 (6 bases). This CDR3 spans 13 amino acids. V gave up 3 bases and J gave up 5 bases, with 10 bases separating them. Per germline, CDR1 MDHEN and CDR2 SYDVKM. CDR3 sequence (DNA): TGTGCCAGCAGTTTTTCGGGGGCTTATGGCTACACCTTC. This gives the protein CASSFSGAYGYTF.

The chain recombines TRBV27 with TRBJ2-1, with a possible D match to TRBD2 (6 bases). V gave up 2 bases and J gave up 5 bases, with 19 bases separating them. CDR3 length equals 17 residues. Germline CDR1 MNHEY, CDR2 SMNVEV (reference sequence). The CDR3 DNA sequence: TGTGCCAGCAGTTTAGGGCCCGTCCGGGAGAGGAACAATGAGCAGTTCTTC. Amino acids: CASSLGPVRERNNEQFF.

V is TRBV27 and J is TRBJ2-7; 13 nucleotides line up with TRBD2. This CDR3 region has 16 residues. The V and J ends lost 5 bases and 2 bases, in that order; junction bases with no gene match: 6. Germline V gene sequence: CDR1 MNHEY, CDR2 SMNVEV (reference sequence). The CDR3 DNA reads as TGTGCCAGCAGTGAGACTAGCGGGAGGCCCACCTACGAGCAGTACTTC. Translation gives CASSETSGRPTYEQYF.

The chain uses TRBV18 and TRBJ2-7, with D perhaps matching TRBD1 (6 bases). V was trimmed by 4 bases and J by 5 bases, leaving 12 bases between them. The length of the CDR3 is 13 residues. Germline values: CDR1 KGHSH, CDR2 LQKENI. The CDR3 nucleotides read TGTGCCAGCTCACTGAACAGGGACCACGAGCAGTACTTC. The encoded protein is CASSLNRDHEQYF.